This T cell receptor beta chain was identified in a study of blood T cells in healthy people across ages. Study-wide points: Donor CMV status was unknown, possibly confounding expanded clonotype changes.

Together with a sample-barcoded 5' primer, a J-beta primer mix was included in a second PCR lasting roughly 6 to 12 cycles. The template-switch adaptor, which had 12 random nucleotides, put a tag on each cDNA molecule. MiXCR was run by TCRdb on the 5' RACE reads, yielding one entry per CDR3 protein. The data hold 1.5 million to 2 million distinct CDR3 sequences, with about 49% observed a single time. Germline V gives CDR1 MDHEN, CDR2 SYDVKM. Losses at the gene ends were 2 bases for V and 4 bases for J; bases not matched to a gene: 12. The CDR3 totals 17 residues. About this clonotype itself: No antigen is known for it.

The clonotype was recovered from a woman aged 35 to 49 in good health. V and J are TRBV28 and TRBJ2-3; 7 bases agree with TRBD2. Sequencing used blood. The CDR3 spells CASSLLAEYRVADTQYF. For the CDR3, the DNA is TGTGCCAGCAGTTTACTAGCGGAGTACCGGGTGGCAGATACGCAGTATTTT.